This is a list of T cell receptor beta chains from one sample in a study of blood T cells in healthy people across ages. TCRdb fed the 5' RACE reads into MiXCR, producing one record per CDR3 protein. Among about 800,000 distinct CDR3 sequences, more than 35% were seen once, and the ten largest hold 15% to 20%. The sequenced sample consisted of blood. These receptors all stem from a man older than 75 in good health. CDR3s include the opening cysteine and the closing phenylalanine or tryptophan. D genes are given only for firm matches. Clone size is given for some rows only: seen once, a few or many times, or a class if the clone is expanded.

clone size: NA
V gene: TRBV21-1
D gene: NA
J gene: TRBJ1-1
CDR3 DNA: TGTGCCAGCAGCAATGGGATGACAGGGAGGGGGGGCACTGAAGCTTTCTTT
CDR3 protein: CASSNGMTGRGGTEAFF

clone size: NA
V gene: TRBV28
D gene: TRBD1
J gene: TRBJ1-6
CDR3 DNA: TGTGCCAGCAGGCTGTCCGGTGGCAGGGGGCGCTCCTATAATTCACCCCTCGACTTT
CDR3 protein: CASRLSGGRGRSYNSPLDF

clone size: NA
V gene: TRBV7-9
D gene: NA
J gene: TRBJ2-7
CDR3 DNA: TGTGCCAGCACTGTAGAGGGCTTTGGGGGCTACGAGCAGTACTTC
CDR3 protein: CASTVEGFGGYEQYF

clone size: few
V gene: TRBV20-1
D gene: TRBD2
J gene: TRBJ2-5
CDR3 DNA: TGCAGTGCTAGCCCTAGCGGGAGGTCCCGGGGTGAGTACTTC
CDR3 protein: CSASPSGRSRGEYF

clone size: few
V gene: TRBV4-3
D gene: TRBD1
J gene: TRBJ1-2
CDR3 DNA: TGCGCCAGCAGCCGCGACAGGGATTTCGGCTATGGCTACACCTTC
CDR3 protein: CASSRDRDFGYGYTF

clone size: NA
V gene: TRBV3-1
D gene: TRBD1
J gene: TRBJ1-5
CDR3 DNA: TGTGCCAGCGGGGACAGCAATCAGCCCCGGCATTTT
CDR3 protein: CASGDSNQPRHF

clone size: NA
V gene: TRBV14
D gene: TRBD2
J gene: TRBJ2-2
CDR3 DNA: TGTGCCAGCAGCCAGGGGACTAGCTACGGGGAGCTGTTTTTT
CDR3 protein: CASSQGTSYGELFF

clone size: NA
V gene: TRBV6-2/TRBV6-3
D gene: TRBD2
J gene: TRBJ2-7
CDR3 DNA: TGTGCCAGCAATCCTACTAGCGGGAGAGGGTACTACGAGCAGTACTTC
CDR3 protein: CASNPTSGRGYYEQYF

clone size: many
V gene: TRBV6-2/TRBV6-3
D gene: TRBD2
J gene: TRBJ2-7
CDR3 DNA: TGTGCCAGCAGTTACGAGGGGACTAGCGGGGGCTACGAGCAGTACTTC
CDR3 protein: CASSYEGTSGGYEQYF

clone size: NA
V gene: TRBV7-2
D gene: NA
J gene: TRBJ2-3
CDR3 DNA: TGTGCCAGCAGCTTAGCGCTAGCGACGGGTACGCAGTATTTT
CDR3 protein: CASSLALATGTQYF

clone size: few
V gene: TRBV6-2/TRBV6-3
D gene: NA
J gene: TRBJ2-5
CDR3 DNA: TGTGCCAGCAGCTTCCTCCCTGGGGCCCAAGAGACCCAGTACTTC
CDR3 protein: CASSFLPGAQETQYF

clone size: NA
V gene: TRBV6-5
D gene: NA
J gene: TRBJ2-4
CDR3 DNA: TGTGCCAGCAGTTACTCCAGGGCAGTAGCCAAAAACATTCAGTACTTC
CDR3 protein: CASSYSRAVAKNIQYF

clone size: few
V gene: TRBV7-3
D gene: NA
J gene: TRBJ2-1
CDR3 DNA: TGTGCCAGCAGTGACTCCCTAGGCAATGAGCAGTTCTTC
CDR3 protein: CASSDSLGNEQFF

clone size: NA
V gene: TRBV5-1
D gene: NA
J gene: TRBJ2-2
CDR3 DNA: TGCGCCAGCAGCAACGGGGAGGTCGCCGGGGAGCTGTTTTTT
CDR3 protein: CASSNGEVAGELFF

clone size: NA
V gene: TRBV24-1
D gene: NA
J gene: TRBJ2-1
CDR3 DNA: TGTGCCACCAGTGATTTCGGACAGCCGTACAATGAGCAGTTCTTC
CDR3 protein: CATSDFGQPYNEQFF

clone size: NA
V gene: TRBV5-6
D gene: NA
J gene: TRBJ2-3
CDR3 DNA: TGTGCCAGCAGCTTGGCCCTGTCTAGCGCAAGCACAGATACGCAGTATTTT
CDR3 protein: CASSLALSSASTDTQYF